The rows below give T cell receptor beta chains drawn from one sample of a study of tumor-infiltrating lymphocytes in primary liver carcinoma. TCRdb processed the multiplex PCR reads anew with MiXCR; each CDR3 protein has one entry. Of 310,000 or so distinct CDR3 sequences listed, 50% to 75% are singletons. The sample taken for sequencing was peripheral blood. The source of these receptors is a woman aged 25 to 39 with primary liver carcinoma and hepatitis B virus infection. The conserved cysteine and the conserved F or W are not part of the CDR3 here. Each record gives: J gene, clone size, V gene, CDR3 protein. Where a row states a size, it is once, few, many or the class of an expanded clone; other rows omit it.

j_gene: TRBJ2-7; abundance: few; v_gene: TRBV6-1; CDR3aa: ASSEARYEQY
j_gene: TRBJ1-4; abundance: few; v_gene: TRBV7-8; CDR3aa: ASSLANRGLNEKLF
j_gene: TRBJ2-1; abundance: .; v_gene: TRBV6-6; CDR3aa: ASRYVAGGADEQF
j_gene: TRBJ1-5; abundance: many; v_gene: TRBV6-5; CDR3aa: ASSMGQAANQPQH
j_gene: TRBJ1-5; abundance: many; v_gene: TRBV6-6; CDR3aa: ASSSRGPLNQPQH
j_gene: TRBJ2-5; abundance: .; v_gene: TRBV11-3; CDR3aa: ASNYSTGGVEAQY
j_gene: TRBJ1-1; abundance: .; v_gene: TRBV11-1; CDR3aa: ASGPGQGFAPEAF
j_gene: TRBJ2-2; abundance: .; v_gene: TRBV7-9; CDR3aa: ASSLGLAGVAGELL
j_gene: TRBJ2-7; abundance: .; v_gene: TRBV6-1; CDR3aa: ASSEPYLNYEQY
j_gene: TRBJ1-1; abundance: .; v_gene: TRBV6-2/TRBV6-3; CDR3aa: ASGTRNTEAF
j_gene: TRBJ2-1; abundance: .; v_gene: TRBV12-3/TRBV12-4; CDR3aa: ASSHIPGLAGYNEQF
j_gene: TRBJ1-5; abundance: many; v_gene: TRBV10-2; CDR3aa: ATSKTEYSNQPQH
j_gene: TRBJ2-3; abundance: .; v_gene: TRBV5-4; CDR3aa: ASSFLTDTQY
j_gene: TRBJ2-7; abundance: many; v_gene: TRBV11-2; CDR3aa: ASSQGGRQGDEQY
j_gene: TRBJ2-1; abundance: .; v_gene: TRBV6-2/TRBV6-3; CDR3aa: ASRRFKDNEQF
j_gene: TRBJ2-1; abundance: .; v_gene: TRBV5-6; CDR3aa: ASSPTSGRPISYNEQF
j_gene: TRBJ2-1; abundance: .; v_gene: TRBV11-2; CDR3aa: ASMAGEYNEQF
j_gene: TRBJ2-3; abundance: .; v_gene: TRBV29-1; CDR3aa: SLPGLGGMAETQY
j_gene: TRBJ1-3; abundance: few; v_gene: TRBV12-3/TRBV12-4; CDR3aa: ASRRAGSSSGNTIY
j_gene: TRBJ2-2; abundance: .; v_gene: TRBV4-2; CDR3aa: TSSTLPNTGELF
j_gene: TRBJ2-6; abundance: .; v_gene: TRBV12-3/TRBV12-4; CDR3aa: ASSLQQNSGANVLT
j_gene: TRBJ1-2; abundance: .; v_gene: TRBV28; CDR3aa: ASRTAGYYGYT
j_gene: TRBJ2-7; abundance: .; v_gene: TRBV6-1; CDR3aa: ASSEYLRYLYEQY
j_gene: TRBJ2-7; abundance: many; v_gene: TRBV29-1; CDR3aa: SVDGQGEYEQY
j_gene: TRBJ1-5; abundance: .; v_gene: TRBV28; CDR3aa: ASGGLDRQPQH
j_gene: TRBJ2-3; abundance: .; v_gene: TRBV28; CDR3aa: ASSLGLAGGPSDTQY
j_gene: TRBJ2-7; abundance: .; v_gene: TRBV13; CDR3aa: ASSPSGAYEQY
j_gene: TRBJ2-2; abundance: .; v_gene: TRBV6-1; CDR3aa: ASSERNRGATGELF
j_gene: TRBJ2-4; abundance: .; v_gene: TRBV12-3/TRBV12-4; CDR3aa: ARRAAGTNKNIQY
j_gene: TRBJ1-1; abundance: many; v_gene: TRBV11-2; CDR3aa: ASSPSAANTEAF
j_gene: TRBJ1-2; abundance: many; v_gene: TRBV12-3/TRBV12-4; CDR3aa: ASSLGWGYGYT
j_gene: TRBJ2-1; abundance: .; v_gene: TRBV7-9; CDR3aa: ASSSPTSGTDEQF
j_gene: TRBJ2-7; abundance: .; v_gene: TRBV11-2; CDR3aa: ASSRSSYDDEQY
j_gene: TRBJ2-1; abundance: many; v_gene: TRBV29-1; CDR3aa: SVDGDSFVDEQF
j_gene: TRBJ2-2; abundance: .; v_gene: TRBV6-5; CDR3aa: VSSYGTSGRTASTTGELF
j_gene: TRBJ1-2; abundance: few; v_gene: TRBV11-2; CDR3aa: ASSLEGTGMGGYT
j_gene: TRBJ2-3; abundance: many; v_gene: TRBV6-5; CDR3aa: ASSDREVSTDTQY
j_gene: TRBJ2-3; abundance: .; v_gene: TRBV6-6; CDR3aa: ASKVGSGHTRY
j_gene: TRBJ2-7; abundance: .; v_gene: TRBV10-3; CDR3aa: ALSAWTSGRYEQY
j_gene: TRBJ2-1; abundance: .; v_gene: TRBV6-1; CDR3aa: ASSYRDGRNNGQF
j_gene: TRBJ2-2; abundance: .; v_gene: TRBV4-2; CDR3aa: ASSQQAGGGNTGELF
j_gene: TRBJ2-5; abundance: once; v_gene: TRBV6-6; CDR3aa: ISSFRRTSGGETQY
j_gene: TRBJ2-7; abundance: .; v_gene: TRBV28; CDR3aa: ASSSSRQFYEQY
j_gene: TRBJ1-5; abundance: many; v_gene: TRBV6-5; CDR3aa: ASSYRGVNQPQH
j_gene: TRBJ2-3; abundance: few; v_gene: TRBV30; CDR3aa: AWGLASLTDTQY
j_gene: TRBJ2-5; abundance: .; v_gene: TRBV4-1; CDR3aa: ASSQVSAGRETQY
j_gene: TRBJ2-1; abundance: many; v_gene: TRBV4-3; CDR3aa: ASSAGTSGNHNEQF
j_gene: TRBJ2-1; abundance: medium-sized; v_gene: TRBV11-2; CDR3aa: ASSPKGAQQF
j_gene: TRBJ2-2; abundance: .; v_gene: TRBV11-2; CDR3aa: VSNLDVNTLSGELF
j_gene: TRBJ2-1; abundance: .; v_gene: TRBV6-5; CDR3aa: ASSYYSRGNNEQF
j_gene: TRBJ2-7; abundance: .; v_gene: TRBV6-6; CDR3aa: ASTHGQGKYGQY
j_gene: TRBJ1-2; abundance: .; v_gene: TRBV6-6; CDR3aa: ASSERGDRGSYDYT
j_gene: TRBJ1-2; abundance: .; v_gene: TRBV11-3; CDR3aa: AGSGDRGGYT
j_gene: TRBJ2-7; abundance: .; v_gene: TRBV10-3; CDR3aa: AISSSGGDYEQY
j_gene: TRBJ1-2; abundance: once; v_gene: TRBV29-1; CDR3aa: CARTGSGYT
j_gene: TRBJ1-2; abundance: few; v_gene: TRBV12-3/TRBV12-4; CDR3aa: ASSLLRDYGYT
j_gene: TRBJ2-7; abundance: .; v_gene: TRBV6-1; CDR3aa: TSEERRSSYEQY
j_gene: TRBJ2-7; abundance: medium-sized; v_gene: TRBV11-1; CDR3aa: ASSFSLLSSYEQY